The clone carrying this T cell receptor beta chain was seen only once. The target antigen is unknown. Method: immunoSEQ multiplex PCR; TCRdb's copy keeps in-frame clones and lacks some. The sample records around 40,000 clones, roughly 86% being singletons. Germline V lookup: CDR1 SGHNT, CDR2 YYREEE (reference sequence). V dropped 4 bases and J dropped 0; count of bases not matched to a gene: 4. This CDR3 region has 15 residues. The data belong to a study of T cells in localized non-small cell lung cancer. Regarding the study as a whole: Compared with tumor, uninvolved adjacent lung displayed greater T cell clonality, ranking highest overall. Because researchers sequenced only one region of the tumor, heterogeneity is still possible.

The receptor was derived from a woman between 18 and 49 years old with stage III lung adenocarcinoma. The sample here was peripheral blood, taken before any cancer treatment. The chain is built from TRBV5-4 and TRBJ2-1; TRBD1 aligns across 7 bases. The CDR3 DNA follows: TGTGCCAGCAGCCCCCGGGACAGCTCCTACAATGAGCAGTTCTTC. It codes for CASSPRDSSYNEQFF.